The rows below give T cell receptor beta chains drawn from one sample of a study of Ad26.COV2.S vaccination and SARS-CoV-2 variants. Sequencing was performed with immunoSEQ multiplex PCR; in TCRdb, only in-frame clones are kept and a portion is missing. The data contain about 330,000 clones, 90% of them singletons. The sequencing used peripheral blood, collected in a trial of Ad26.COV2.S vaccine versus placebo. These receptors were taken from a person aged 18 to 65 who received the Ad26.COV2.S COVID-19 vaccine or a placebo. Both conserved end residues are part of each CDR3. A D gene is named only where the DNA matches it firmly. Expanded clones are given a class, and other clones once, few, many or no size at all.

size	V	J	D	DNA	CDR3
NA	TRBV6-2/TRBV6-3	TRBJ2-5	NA	TGTGCCAGCAGCCAAGTTGGTAACCCAAAGGGGACCCAGTACTTC	CASSQVGNPKGTQYF
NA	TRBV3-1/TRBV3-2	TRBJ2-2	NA	TGTGCCAGCAGCCCAAGGGATTGGTACACCGGGGAGCTGTTTTTT	CASSPRDWYTGELFF
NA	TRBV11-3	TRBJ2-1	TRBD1	TGTGCCAGCAGCCCCAGAGGGGGCGATGAGCAGTTCTTC	CASSPRGGDEQFF
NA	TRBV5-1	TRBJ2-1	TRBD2	TGCGCCAGCAGCTCGGAGGCGGGAGGGCCCAATGAGCAGTTCTTC	CASSSEAGGPNEQFF
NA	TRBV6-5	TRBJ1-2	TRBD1	TGTGCCAGCAGGGGGACAGTTTATGGCTACACCTTC	CASRGTVYGYTF
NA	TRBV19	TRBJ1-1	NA	TGTGCCAGTAGTATCCTAGGAGAGGGGAACACTGAAGCTTTCTTT	CASSILGEGNTEAFF
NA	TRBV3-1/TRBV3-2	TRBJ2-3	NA	TGTGCCAGCAGCCAGGGGAATATCGTGACAGATACGCAGTATTTT	CASSQGNIVTDTQYF
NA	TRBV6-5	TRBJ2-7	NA	TGTGCCAGCAACGCGCAGGGCTACGAGCAGTACTTC	CASNAQGYEQYF
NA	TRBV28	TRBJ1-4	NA	TGTGCCAGCACCACAAGGCGGGGAGGGGGGTCCGCATTTGAAAAACTGTTTTTT	CASTTRRGGGSAFEKLFF
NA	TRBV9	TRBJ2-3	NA	TGTGCCAGCAGCGTAGGGGTTGGAGTTTCAGATACGCAGTATTTT	CASSVGVGVSDTQYF
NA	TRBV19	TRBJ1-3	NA	TGTGCCAGTAGACCGGGCCGCTCTGGAAACACCATATATTTT	CASRPGRSGNTIYF
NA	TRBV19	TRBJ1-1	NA	TGTGCCAGTAGTCAAAATAGGACAGATCAAGCTTTCTTT	CASSQNRTDQAFF
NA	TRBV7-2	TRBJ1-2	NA	TGTGCCAGCAGCTTGACGGCGGGGGCCCAAGGCTACACCTTC	CASSLTAGAQGYTF
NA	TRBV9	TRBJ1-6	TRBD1	TGTGCCAGCAGCGTAGCATCCGGGACAGGGGGTTCACCCCTCCACTTT	CASSVASGTGGSPLHF
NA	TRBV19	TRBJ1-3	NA	TGTGCCAGCAACTCCCGGCCAGTCTCTGGAAACACCATATATTTT	CASNSRPVSGNTIYF
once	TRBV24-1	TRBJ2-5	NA	TGTGCCACCAGTGATAGCGCCCCGTCAGAGACCCAGTACTTC	CATSDSAPSETQYF
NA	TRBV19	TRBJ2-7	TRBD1	TGTGCCAGTAGTGCGACAGGGGCCCAGATAGCAGACTTC	CASSATGAQIADF
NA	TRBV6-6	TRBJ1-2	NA	TGTGCCAGCAGTCACCGCGGGGGCGGCAGCAACTATGGCTACACCTTC	CASSHRGGGSNYGYTF
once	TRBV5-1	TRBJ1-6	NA	TGCGCCAGCAGCCCGGACGATGCCTATAATTCACCCCTCCACTTT	CASSPDDAYNSPLHF
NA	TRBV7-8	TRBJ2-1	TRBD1	TGTGCCAGCAGCTATACGGACAGGGGCAATGAGCAGTTCTTC	CASSYTDRGNEQFF
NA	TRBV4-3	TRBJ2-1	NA	TGCGCCAGCAGCCAAGATTCAGCGGCATACAATGAGCAGTTCTTC	CASSQDSAAYNEQFF
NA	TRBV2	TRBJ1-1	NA	TGTGCCAGCAGCGGCGGGAGATCGGCGATGAACACTGAAGCTTTCTTT	CASSGGRSAMNTEAFF
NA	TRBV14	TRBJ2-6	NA	TGTGCCAGCAGCCAGCGCGGATCTGGGGCCAACGTCCTGACTTTC	CASSQRGSGANVLTF
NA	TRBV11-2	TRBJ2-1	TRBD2	TGTGCCAGCAGCTTACTTTCGGGAGGGGATGAGCAGTTCTTC	CASSLLSGGDEQFF
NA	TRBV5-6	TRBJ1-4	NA	TGTGCCAGCAGCATGGACGACTCTAACCGACTGTTTTTT	CASSMDDSNRLFF
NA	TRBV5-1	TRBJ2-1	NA	TGCGCCAGCAGCTTGCAGGGACGCAATGAGCAGTTCTTC	CASSLQGRNEQFF
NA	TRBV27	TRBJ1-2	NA	TGTGCCAGCAGGTTAGGGGCGACTAACTATGGCTACACCTTC	CASRLGATNYGYTF
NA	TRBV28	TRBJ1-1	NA	TGTGCCGGCCATCGGGCGGGCGAGACTGAAGCTTTCTTT	CAGHRAGETEAFF
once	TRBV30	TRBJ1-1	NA	TGTGCCTCCCAACCAGGCAGGACGGAAGCTTTCTTT	CASQPGRTEAFF
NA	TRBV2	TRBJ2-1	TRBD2	TGTGCCAGCAGTGACGGGACTAGCGGGGGGGAACATTACAATGAGCAGTTCTTC	CASSDGTSGGEHYNEQFF
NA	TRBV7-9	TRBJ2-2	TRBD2	TGTGCCAGCAGCTGGGGGGGCACCGGGGAGCTGTTTTTT	CASSWGGTGELFF
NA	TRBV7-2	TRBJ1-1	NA	TGTGCCAGCAGCCCCAGCGGGATGGGCACTGAAGCTTTCTTT	CASSPSGMGTEAFF
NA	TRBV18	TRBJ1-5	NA	TGTGCCAGCTCCCGGCAGGGCGACACCAATCAGCCCCAGCATTTT	CASSRQGDTNQPQHF
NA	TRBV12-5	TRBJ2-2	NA	TGTGCTAGTGGTACTCCCGGTCGGGCGCAAAACACCGGGGAGCTGTTTTTT	CASGTPGRAQNTGELFF
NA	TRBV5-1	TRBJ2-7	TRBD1	TGCGCCAGCAGCTTGGGCCCACAGGGGAGAATGGAGGAGCAGTACTTC	CASSLGPQGRMEEQYF
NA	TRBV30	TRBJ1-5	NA	TGTGCCTGGAGTGAAGGGAATAGCAATCAGCCCCAGCATTTT	CAWSEGNSNQPQHF
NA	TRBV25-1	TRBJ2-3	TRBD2	TGTGCCAGCCACAGCTCGGCTAGCGGGTTGACAGATACGCAGTATTTT	CASHSSASGLTDTQYF
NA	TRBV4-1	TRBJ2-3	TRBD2	TGCGCCAGCAGCCAAGATCCGAGCGGGACTAGCACAGATACGCAGTATTTT	CASSQDPSGTSTDTQYF
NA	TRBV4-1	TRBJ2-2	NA	TGCGCCAGCAGCCAACACCCCAGGGGTTCGGGCGGGGAGCTGTTTTTT	CASSQHPRGSGGELFF
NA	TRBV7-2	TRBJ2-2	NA	TGTGCCAGCAGTCGGACGAACACCGGGGAGCTGTTTTTT	CASSRTNTGELFF
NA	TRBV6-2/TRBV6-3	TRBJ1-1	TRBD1	TGTGCCAGCAGTTACCCCTGGACAGGGGTAGGGGCTGAAGCTTTCTTT	CASSYPWTGVGAEAFF
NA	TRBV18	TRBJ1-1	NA	TGTGCCAGCTCACCATACACCTTACAGAACACTGAAGCTTTCTTT	CASSPYTLQNTEAFF
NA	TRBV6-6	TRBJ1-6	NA	TGTGCCAGCAGTTTCGCTATGGCGGGGATTTCACCCCTCCACTTT	CASSFAMAGISPLHF
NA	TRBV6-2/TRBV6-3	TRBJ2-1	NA	TGTGCCAGCAGTTATACGCGAGGAGGTGAGCAGTTCTTC	CASSYTRGGEQFF
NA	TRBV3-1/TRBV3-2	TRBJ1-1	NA	TGTGCCAGCAGCCCATCCTCCACGGGTTTTGGAACTGAAGCTTTCTTT	CASSPSSTGFGTEAFF